The 21 T cell receptor beta chains below come from one sample, sequenced in a study of T-cell reconstitution after alpha-beta-depleted transplantation in children. Unique molecular identifiers tagged the TCRbeta library. From the PCR reads, TCRdb called clonotypes with MiXCR, one entry per CDR3 protein. The sample holds about 200,000 distinct CDR3 sequences, more than 15% seen once. The sequences come from PBMCs, mostly from graft donor cells, collected 360 days after TCRalphabeta/CD19-depleted stem cell transplant. These receptors were collected from a male patient aged 2-9 years who had a stem cell transplant for acute lymphoblastic leukemia, so the T cells may come from the graft donor.

Comment on this clonotype: Without the conserved terminal phenylalanine or tryptophan, this CDR3 likely stems from a read error. CDR3 sequence reads: CASRESFGRPSTDTQYV. Here the CDR3 DNA reads TGTGCCAGCAGAGAATCCTTCGGGAGACCCAGCACAGATACGCAGTATGTT. The chain recombines TRBV12-3 or TRBV12-4 with TRBJ2-3, with D perhaps TRBD2 (6 bases). CDR3 size: 17 residues. V shed 6 bases and J shed 0 bases, with 19 bases lying between them.

The genes are TRBV7-2 and TRBJ2-5; D not resolved. Per the germline V gene, CDR1 is SGHTA and CDR2 is FQGNSA. V shed 4 bases and J shed 5 bases, with 14 bases lying between them. The CDR3 runs 14 residues. The CDR3 here is CASSSWTTQETQYF. CDR3 nucleotide sequence: TGTGCCAGCAGCTCTTGGACGACCCAGGAGACCCAGTACTTC.

V is TRBV4-3 and J is TRBJ2-3; TRBD1 aligns across 9 bases. From germline, CDR1 is LGHNA and CDR2 YSLEER. The CDR3 has 17 amino acids. Losses at the gene ends were 3 bases for V and 5 bases for J; bases not matched to a gene: 12. This CDR3 is CASSQDLGTGRGDTQYF. The CDR3 region has the DNA TGCGCCAGCAGCCAGGACCTTGGGACAGGGAGGGGAGATACGCAGTATTTT.

The chain joins TRBV7-2 to TRBJ1-1, with D possibly TRBD1 on 6 matching bases. Trimming removed 2 bases at V and 1 base at J, with 14 bases between. This CDR3 contains 16 residues. The germline V gene encodes CDR1 SGHTA and CDR2 FQGNSA. The CDR3 sequence is CASSLNPQGRNTEAFF. Here the CDR3 DNA reads TGTGCCAGCAGCTTAAACCCACAGGGTAGGAACACTGAAGCTTTCTTT.

This clonotype was seen a few times. The rearrangement joins TRBV12-3 or TRBV12-4 to TRBJ2-4; 7 nucleotides match TRBD2. V trimming: 6 bases; J trimming: 13 bases; junction bases outside the gene matches: 12. CDR3 length equals 13 residues. CDR3 DNA sequence: TGTGCCAGCAGGTGCCCTTTTGGCGGGGGACAGTACTTC. Translating it yields CASRCPFGGGQYF.

This clonotype was seen a few times. The chain carries TRBV6-1 and TRBJ1-1; TRBD1 matches 9 bases. J gave up 5 bases and V 7 bases, and 8 bases lay outside the gene matches. CDR1 is MNHNS and CDR2 is SASEGT in the germline V gene. CDR3 length equals 14 residues. The CDR3 bases are TGTGCCAGCATCCTACAGGGGGCGAGGACTGAAGCTTTCTTT. Translated, it gives CASILQGARTEAFF.

This clonotype has a handful of counts. This sequence joins TRBV5-1 and TRBJ2-1, with 8 bases matching TRBD2. J lost 4 bases, V lost 4 bases, and 13 bases had no gene match. Germline V gives CDR1 SGHRS, CDR2 YFSETQ. CDR3 size: 17 residues. CDR3 DNA sequence: TGCGCCAGCAGCCTAGCAGCGATAGCGGGACTTTACAATGAGCAGTTCTTC. The encoded protein is CASSLAAIAGLYNEQFF. Variable domain in full (rest from reference TRBV5-1 and TRBJ2-1): KAGVTQTPRYLIKTRGQQVTLSCSPISGHRSVSWYQQTPGQGLQFLFEYFSETQRNKGNFPGRFSGRQFSNSRSEMNVSTLELGDSALYLCASSLAAIAGLYNEQFFGPGTRLTVL.

This chain joins TRBV20-1 and TRBJ2-7, with TRBD2 as a possible D gene (6 bases). Trimming pared 7 bases from V and 5 bases from J, leaving 12 bases between. From germline, CDR1 is DFQATT and CDR2 SNEGSKA (reference sequence). CDR3 length: 11 amino acids. CDR3: CSGGDLDEQYF. CDR3 DNA: TGCAGTGGGGGGGATTTGGACGAGCAGTACTTC.

The chain joins TRBV24-1 to TRBJ2-3; D uncertain. Germline lookup yields CDR1 KGHDR and CDR2 SFDVKD. The CDR3 covers 13 residues. Trimming cost V 6 bases and J 5 bases, with 11 bases left between them. CDR3 sequence (DNA): TGTGCCACCAGTTTGCAGGTGGGAGATACGCAGTATTTT. Translation: CATSLQVGDTQYF.

The chain couples TRBV24-1 to TRBJ2-3; D is unresolved. The CDR3 spans 17 residues. Germline CDR1 KGHDR, CDR2 SFDVKD. V dropped 3 bases and J dropped 0 bases, with 15 bases sitting between them. The CDR3, as DNA: TGTGCCACCAGTGATCCAGCGACGACCCCCAGCACAGATACGCAGTATTTT. It is translated as CATSDPATTPSTDTQYF.

The rearrangement joins TRBV4-1 to TRBJ2-1; D is uncertain. Germline V lookup: CDR1 MGHRA, CDR2 YSYEKL. The V end lost 3 bases, the J end lost 5 bases, and 20 bases lay between the germline ends. The CDR3 length is 17 residues. The CDR3 DNA is TGCGCCAGCAGCCACACCCCGCTGACCCAGAAGGACAATGAGCAGTTCTTC. Protein sequence: CASSHTPLTQKDNEQFF.

This clonotype was counted only a few times. The CDR3 bases are TGTGCCAGCAGCTTAGGCGGCTCGCCGCCGGAGCAGTACTTC. Protein product: CASSLGGSPPEQYF. The rearrangement joins TRBV11-2 to TRBJ2-7; D gene unclear. This CDR3 region has 14 residues. The germline gives CDR1 SGHAT, CDR2 FQNNGV. The V gene lost 1 base and the J gene lost 7 bases, with 14 bases spanning the gap. Complete variable domain (other parts from reference TRBV11-2 and TRBJ2-7): EAGVAQSPRYKIIEKRQSVAFWCNPISGHATLYWYQQILGQGPKLLIQFQNNGVVDDSQLPKDRFSAERLKGVDSTLKIQPAKLEDSAVYLCASSLGGSPPEQYFGPGTRLTVT.

There are many counts of this clonotype. The chain employs TRBV12-3 or TRBV12-4 and TRBJ2-6; D remains ambiguous. There are 14 residues in the CDR3. Trimming cost V 7 bases and J 3 bases, with 10 bases left between them. CDR3 bases: TGTGCCAGCAATGAGGCAGATGGGGCCAACGTCCTGACTTTC. It specifies CASNEADGANVLTF.

CDR3 sequence reads: CASSEWGLSGTYEQYF. The CDR3 DNA reads as TGTGCCAGCAGTGAATGGGGACTAAGCGGGACCTACGAGCAGTACTTC. The chain has TRBV25-1 and TRBJ2-7; 7 bases are shared with TRBD2. This CDR3 comprises 16 residues. J lost 2 bases, V lost 1 base, and 8 bases had no gene match. Looked up from germline, CDR1 is MGHDK and CDR2 is SYGVNS.

J is TRBJ2-1 and V is TRBV12-3 or TRBV12-4; 7 positions agree with TRBD2. Losses at the gene ends were 7 bases for V and 5 bases for J; bases not matched to a gene: 5. The length of the CDR3 is 13 residues. The chain's CDR3 is CASTRGDHNEQFF. CDR3 coding DNA: TGTGCCAGCACCCGGGGGGACCACAATGAGCAGTTCTTC.

This clonotype was picked up a small number of times. The V and J genes are TRBV14 and TRBJ2-1; possible D gene TRBD2, 5 bases. Trimming shortened V by 1 base and J by 5 bases, and 12 bases separated the two germline ends. Germline V gives CDR1 SGHDN, CDR2 FVKESK. The CDR3 length is 15 residues. In nucleotides, the CDR3 is TGTGCCAGCAGCCAAGCACGGAGAGGGCACAATGAGCAGTTCTTC. Translated, it gives CASSQARRGHNEQFF.

V gene TRBV12-3 or TRBV12-4 combines with J gene TRBJ1-5, with 9 bases matching TRBD1. The CDR3 consists of 14 residues. V gave up 8 bases and J gave up 7 bases; unmatched junction bases: 9. CDR3 amino acids: CASGLQGARQPQHF. The CDR3 region has the DNA TGTGCCAGCGGACTACAGGGGGCGCGGCAGCCCCAGCATTTT.

The chain joins TRBV3-1 to TRBJ1-5, with 9 bases lining up with TRBD1. Germline values: CDR1 LGHDT, CDR2 YNNKEL (reference sequence). CDR3 length: 19 amino acids. After removal of 4 bases from V and 4 bases from J, the junction contained 17 bases not matched to a gene. As DNA, the CDR3 is TGTGCCAGCAGCCCGACCCCGGGACAGGGACGGGGGCCAAATCAGCCCCAGCATTTT. This encodes CASSPTPGQGRGPNQPQHF.

The rearrangement joins TRBV4-2 to TRBJ2-1, with TRBD2 matching over 9 bases. With 0 bases clipped from V and 9 bases from J, the junction kept 9 bases outside the gene matches. The germline gives CDR1 LGHNA, CDR2 YNFKEQ. CDR3 length: 16 residues. The CDR3: CASSQDWNSGGGEQFF. CDR3 nucleotides: TGTGCCAGCAGCCAAGATTGGAATAGCGGGGGTGGTGAGCAGTTCTTC.

The chain uses TRBV12-3 or TRBV12-4 and TRBJ2-1; weak D call: TRBD2 (5 bases). V was clipped by 4 bases and J by 0 bases, with 10 bases between them. This CDR3 contains 15 residues. Written as DNA, the CDR3 is TGTGCCAGCAGTTGGGCGGGTAGCTCCTACAATGAGCAGTTCTTC. It specifies CASSWAGSSYNEQFF.

The sample holds a few counts of this clonotype. As DNA, the CDR3 is TGCAGTGTCCGGACTAGCGGGCGCACAGATACGCAGTATTTT. Translation: CSVRTSGRTDTQYF. This sequence joins TRBV20-1 and TRBJ2-3; 11 nucleotides agree with TRBD2. Germline CDR1 reads DFQATT; CDR2 reads SNEGSKA (reference sequence). The ends lost 7 bases at V and 1 base at J; junction bases unmatched: 4. The CDR3 runs to 14 residues.